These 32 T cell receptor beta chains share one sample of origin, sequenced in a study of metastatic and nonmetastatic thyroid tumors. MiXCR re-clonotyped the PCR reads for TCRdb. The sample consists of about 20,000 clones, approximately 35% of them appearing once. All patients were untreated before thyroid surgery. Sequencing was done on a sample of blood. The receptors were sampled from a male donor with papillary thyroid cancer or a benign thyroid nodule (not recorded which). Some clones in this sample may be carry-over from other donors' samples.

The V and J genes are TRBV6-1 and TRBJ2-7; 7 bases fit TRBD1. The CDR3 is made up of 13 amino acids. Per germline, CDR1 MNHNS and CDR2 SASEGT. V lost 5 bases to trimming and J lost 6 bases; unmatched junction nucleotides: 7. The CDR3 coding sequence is TGTGCCAGCAGTTTTAGAGGGGGCGTCGAGCAGTACTTC. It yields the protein CASSFRGGVEQYF.

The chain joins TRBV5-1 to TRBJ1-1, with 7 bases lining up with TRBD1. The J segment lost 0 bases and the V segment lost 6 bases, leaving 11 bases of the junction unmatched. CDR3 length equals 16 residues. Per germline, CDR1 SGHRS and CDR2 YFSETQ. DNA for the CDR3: TGCGCCAGCAATTACCGGAGTACAGGGGTGAACACTGAAGCTTTCTTT. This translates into CASNYRSTGVNTEAFF.

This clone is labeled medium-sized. CDR3 protein: CASSSRTVPNYGYTF. The CDR3, as DNA: TGTGCCAGCAGCAGTCGGACAGTCCCTAACTATGGCTACACCTTC. The chain combines TRBV27 with TRBJ1-2; possible D gene TRBD1, 6 bases. This CDR3 spans 15 amino acids. The germline V and J ends were trimmed by 6 bases and 0 bases, with 14 bases remaining between them. Germline loops: CDR1 MNHEY, CDR2 SMNVEV (reference sequence).

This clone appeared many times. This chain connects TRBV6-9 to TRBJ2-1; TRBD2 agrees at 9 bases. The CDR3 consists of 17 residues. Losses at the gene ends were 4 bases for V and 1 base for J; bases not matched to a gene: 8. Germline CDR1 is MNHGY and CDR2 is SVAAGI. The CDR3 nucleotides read TGTGCCAGCAGTTGGCGGGAGGGCTCCTGGTCCTACAATGAGCAGTTCTTC. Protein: CASSWREGSWSYNEQFF.

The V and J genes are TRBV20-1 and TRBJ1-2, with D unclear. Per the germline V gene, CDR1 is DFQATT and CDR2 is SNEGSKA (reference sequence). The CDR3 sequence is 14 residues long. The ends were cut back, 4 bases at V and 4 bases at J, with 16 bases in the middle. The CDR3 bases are TGCAGTGCTATTTACTCCAGAACCGCCTATGGCTACACCTTC. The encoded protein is CSAIYSRTAYGYTF.

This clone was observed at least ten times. The chain's CDR3 is CASSYFKTTEQFF. The CDR3 DNA follows: TGTGCCAGCAGTTACTTTAAAACGACCGAGCAGTTCTTC. This rearrangement joins TRBV6-2 or TRBV6-3 to TRBJ2-1; D unclear. The CDR3 is 13 residues long. V dropped 1 base and J dropped 10 bases, with 11 bases sitting between them. The germline V gene has CDR1 MNHEY and CDR2 SVGEGT.

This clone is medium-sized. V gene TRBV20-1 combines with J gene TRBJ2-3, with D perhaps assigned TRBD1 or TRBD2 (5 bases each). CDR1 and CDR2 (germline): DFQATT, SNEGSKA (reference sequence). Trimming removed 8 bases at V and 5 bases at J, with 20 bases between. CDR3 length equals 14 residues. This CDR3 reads CSKSRGLLEDTQYF. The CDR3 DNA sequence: TGCAGTAAGTCGAGGGGATTGCTGGAAGATACGCAGTATTTT.

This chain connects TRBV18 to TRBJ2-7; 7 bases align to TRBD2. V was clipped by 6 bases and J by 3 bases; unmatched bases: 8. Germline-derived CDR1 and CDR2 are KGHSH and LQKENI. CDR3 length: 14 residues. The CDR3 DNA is TGTGCCAGCTCTGGGGGGGAGGAGAACTACGAGCAGTACTTC. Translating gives CASSGGEENYEQYF.

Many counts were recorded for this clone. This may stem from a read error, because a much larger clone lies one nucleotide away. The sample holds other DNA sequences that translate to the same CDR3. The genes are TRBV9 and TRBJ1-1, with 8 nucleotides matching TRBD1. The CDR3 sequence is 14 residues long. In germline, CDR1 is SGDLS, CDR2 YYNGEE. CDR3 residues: CASSVAYRGTEAFF. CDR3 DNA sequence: TGTGCCAGCAGCGTAGCGTACAGGGGGACTGAAGCCTTCTTT.

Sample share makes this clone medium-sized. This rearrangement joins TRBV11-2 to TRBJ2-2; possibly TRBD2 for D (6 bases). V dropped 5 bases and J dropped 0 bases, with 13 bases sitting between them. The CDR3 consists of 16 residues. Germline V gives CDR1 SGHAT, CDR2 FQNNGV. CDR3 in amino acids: CASSPWVAANTGELFF. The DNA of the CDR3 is TGTGCCAGCAGCCCGTGGGTAGCGGCGAACACCGGGGAGCTGTTTTTT.

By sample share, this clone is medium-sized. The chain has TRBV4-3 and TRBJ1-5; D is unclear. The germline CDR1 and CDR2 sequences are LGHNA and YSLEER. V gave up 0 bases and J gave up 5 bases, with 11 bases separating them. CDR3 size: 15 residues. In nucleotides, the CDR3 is TGCGCCAGCAGCCAAGATCTACAGCCCGATCAGCCCCAGCATTTT. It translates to CASSQDLQPDQPQHF.

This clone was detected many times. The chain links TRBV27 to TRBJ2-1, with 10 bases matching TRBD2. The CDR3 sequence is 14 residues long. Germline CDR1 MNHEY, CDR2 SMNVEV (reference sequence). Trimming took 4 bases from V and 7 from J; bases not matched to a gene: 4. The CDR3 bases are TGTGCCAGCAGTTCCCTAGCGGGAGTTAATGAGCAGTTCTTC. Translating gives CASSSLAGVNEQFF.

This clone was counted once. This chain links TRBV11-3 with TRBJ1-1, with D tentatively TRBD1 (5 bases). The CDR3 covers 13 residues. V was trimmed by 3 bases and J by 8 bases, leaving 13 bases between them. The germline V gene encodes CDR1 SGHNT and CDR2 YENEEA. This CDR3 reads CASSFPNRREAFF. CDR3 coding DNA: TGTGCCAGCAGCTTTCCCAACAGGCGGGAAGCTTTCTTT.

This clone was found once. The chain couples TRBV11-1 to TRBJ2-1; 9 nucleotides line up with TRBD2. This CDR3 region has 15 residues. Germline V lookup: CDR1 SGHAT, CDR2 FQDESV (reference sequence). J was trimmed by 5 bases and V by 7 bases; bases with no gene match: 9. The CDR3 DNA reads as TGTGCCAGCACCGCGACTAGCGGAGGCAACAATGAGCAGTTCTTC. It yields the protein CASTATSGGNNEQFF. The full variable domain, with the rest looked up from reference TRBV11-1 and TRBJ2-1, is EAEVAQSPRYKITEKSQAVAFWCDPISGHATLYWYRQILGQGPELLVQFQDESVVDDSQLPKDRFSAERLKGVDSTLKIQPAELGDSAMYLCASTATSGGNNEQFFGPGTRLTVL.

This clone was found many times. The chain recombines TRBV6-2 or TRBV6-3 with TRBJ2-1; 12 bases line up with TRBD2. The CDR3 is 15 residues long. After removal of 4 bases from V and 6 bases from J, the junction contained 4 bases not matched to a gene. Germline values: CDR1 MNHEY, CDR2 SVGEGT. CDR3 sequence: CASSSRTSGINEQFF. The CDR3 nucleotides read TGTGCCAGCAGTTCTCGGACTAGCGGGATCAATGAGCAGTTCTTC.

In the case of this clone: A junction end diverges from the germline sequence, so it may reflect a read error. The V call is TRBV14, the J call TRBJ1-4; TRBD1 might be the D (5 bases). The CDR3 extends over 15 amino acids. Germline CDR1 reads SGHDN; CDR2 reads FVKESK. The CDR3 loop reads CASSQNGAQSEKLFF. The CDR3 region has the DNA TGTGCCAGCAGCCAGAACGGGGCGCAAAGTGAAAAACTGTTCTTT.

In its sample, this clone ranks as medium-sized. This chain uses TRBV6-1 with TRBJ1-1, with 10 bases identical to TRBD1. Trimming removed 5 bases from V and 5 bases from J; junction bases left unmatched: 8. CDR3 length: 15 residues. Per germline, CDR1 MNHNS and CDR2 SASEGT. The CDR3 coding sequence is TGTGCCAGCAGTCGGACAGGGGGGACTCTGACTGAAGCTTTCTTT. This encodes CASSRTGGTLTEAFF.

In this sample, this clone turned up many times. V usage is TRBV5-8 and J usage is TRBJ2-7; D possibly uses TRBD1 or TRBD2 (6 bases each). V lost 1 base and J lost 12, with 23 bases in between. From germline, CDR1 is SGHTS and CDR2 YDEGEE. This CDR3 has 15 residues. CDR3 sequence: CASSLQQGLGYGRYF. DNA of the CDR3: TGTGCCAGCAGCTTGCAACAGGGACTCGGCTACGGGCGGTACTTC.

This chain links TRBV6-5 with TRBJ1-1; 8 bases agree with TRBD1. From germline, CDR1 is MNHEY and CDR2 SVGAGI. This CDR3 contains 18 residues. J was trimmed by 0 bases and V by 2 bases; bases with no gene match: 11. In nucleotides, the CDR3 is TGTGCCAGCAGTTACGAACAGGGGGAGTCGCATGTGAACACTGAAGCTTTCTTT. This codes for CASSYEQGESHVNTEAFF.

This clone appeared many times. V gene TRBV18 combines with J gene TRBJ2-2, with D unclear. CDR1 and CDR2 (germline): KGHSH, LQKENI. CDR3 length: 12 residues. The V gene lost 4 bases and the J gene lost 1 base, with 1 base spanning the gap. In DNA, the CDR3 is TGTGCCAGCTCACGGAACACCGGGGAGCTGTTTTTT. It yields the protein CASSRNTGELFF.

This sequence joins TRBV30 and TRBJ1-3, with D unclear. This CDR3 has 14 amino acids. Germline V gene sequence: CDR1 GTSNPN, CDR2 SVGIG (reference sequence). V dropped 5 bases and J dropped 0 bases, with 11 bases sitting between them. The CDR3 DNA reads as TGTGCCTGGTCTAGGGTGAGCTCTGGAAACACCATATATTTT. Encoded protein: CAWSRVSSGNTIYF.

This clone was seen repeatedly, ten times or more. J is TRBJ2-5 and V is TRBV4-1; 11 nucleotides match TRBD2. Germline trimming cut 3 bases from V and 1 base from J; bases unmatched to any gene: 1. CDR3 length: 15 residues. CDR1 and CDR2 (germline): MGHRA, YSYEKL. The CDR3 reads CASSQTSGTQETQYF. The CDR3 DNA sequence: TGCGCCAGCAGCCAGACTAGCGGGACCCAAGAGACCCAGTACTTC.

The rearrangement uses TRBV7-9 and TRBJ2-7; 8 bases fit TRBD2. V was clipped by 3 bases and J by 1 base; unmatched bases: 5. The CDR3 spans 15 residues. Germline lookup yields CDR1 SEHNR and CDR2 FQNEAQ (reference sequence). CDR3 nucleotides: TGTGCCAGCAGCTTCGCGGGGGGCCCTTCCTACGAGCAGTACTTC. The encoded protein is CASSFAGGPSYEQYF.

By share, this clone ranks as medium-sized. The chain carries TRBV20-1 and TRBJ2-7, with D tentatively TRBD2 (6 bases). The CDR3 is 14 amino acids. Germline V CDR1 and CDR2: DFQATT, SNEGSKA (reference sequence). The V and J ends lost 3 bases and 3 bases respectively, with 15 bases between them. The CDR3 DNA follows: TGCAGTGCTAGTACCGGGACTGCGGTCTACGAGCAGTACTTC. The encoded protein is CSASTGTAVYEQYF.

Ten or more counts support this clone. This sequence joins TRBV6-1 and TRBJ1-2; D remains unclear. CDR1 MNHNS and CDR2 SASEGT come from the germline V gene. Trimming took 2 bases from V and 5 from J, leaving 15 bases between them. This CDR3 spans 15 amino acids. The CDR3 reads CASSESLGLFYGYTF. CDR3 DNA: TGTGCCAGCAGTGAATCTCTAGGGCTTTTTTATGGCTACACCTTC.

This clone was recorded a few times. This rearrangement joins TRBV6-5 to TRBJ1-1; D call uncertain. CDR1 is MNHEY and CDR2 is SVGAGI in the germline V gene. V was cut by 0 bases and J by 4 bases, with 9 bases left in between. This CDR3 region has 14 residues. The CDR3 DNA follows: TGTGCCAGCAGTTACTCGGCCACGGGCACTGAAGCTTTCTTT. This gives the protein CASSYSATGTEAFF.

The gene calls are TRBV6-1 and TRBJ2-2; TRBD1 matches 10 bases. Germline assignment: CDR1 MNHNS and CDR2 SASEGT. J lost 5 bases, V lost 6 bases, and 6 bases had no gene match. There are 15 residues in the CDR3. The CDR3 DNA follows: TGTGCCAGCAGCACAGGGACAGGGGATACCGGGGAGCTGTTTTTT. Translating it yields CASSTGTGDTGELFF.

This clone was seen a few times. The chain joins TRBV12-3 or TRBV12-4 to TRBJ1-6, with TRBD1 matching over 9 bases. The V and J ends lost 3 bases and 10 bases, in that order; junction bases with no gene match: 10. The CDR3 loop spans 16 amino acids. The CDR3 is CASSLAQGAGRSPLHF. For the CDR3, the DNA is TGTGCCAGCAGTTTGGCACAGGGGGCGGGGAGATCACCCCTCCACTTT.

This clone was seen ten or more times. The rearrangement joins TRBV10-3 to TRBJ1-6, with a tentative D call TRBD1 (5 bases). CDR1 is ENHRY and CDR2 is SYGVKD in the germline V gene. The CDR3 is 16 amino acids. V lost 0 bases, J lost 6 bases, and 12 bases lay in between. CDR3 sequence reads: CAISESVKGTNSPLHF. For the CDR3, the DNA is TGTGCCATCAGTGAGTCGGTGAAGGGGACTAATTCACCCCTCCACTTT.

The CDR3 DNA sequence: TGCAGTGCTAGTAGTTCGACAGGGGGTACCGGCGAGCAGTACTTC. Amino acid sequence: CSASSSTGGTGEQYF. The rearrangement joins TRBV20-1 to TRBJ2-7, with 9 bases lining up with TRBD1. The CDR3 is made up of 15 amino acids. Germline assignment: CDR1 DFQATT and CDR2 SNEGSKA (reference sequence). V lost 3 bases, J lost 6 bases, and 12 bases stayed unmatched.

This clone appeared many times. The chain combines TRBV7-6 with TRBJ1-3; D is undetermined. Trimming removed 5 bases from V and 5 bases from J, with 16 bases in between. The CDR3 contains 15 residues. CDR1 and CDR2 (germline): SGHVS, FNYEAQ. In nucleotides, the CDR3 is TGTGCCAGCAGCCCAGTCCGGGGTTCTCGAAACACCATATATTTT. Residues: CASSPVRGSRNTIYF.

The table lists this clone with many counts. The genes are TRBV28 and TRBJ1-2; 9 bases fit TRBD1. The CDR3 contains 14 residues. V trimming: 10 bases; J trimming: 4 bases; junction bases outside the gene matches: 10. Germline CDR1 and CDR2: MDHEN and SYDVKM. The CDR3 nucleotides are TGTGCCACCAGAACACAGGGGGCGGGCTATGGCTACACCTTC. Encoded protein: CATRTQGAGYGYTF.